Each of the 25 T cell receptor beta chains below was sequenced from the same sample in a study of somatic mutations in cytotoxic T cells in rheumatoid arthritis. Sequenced by immunoSEQ multiplex PCR; TCRdb stores in-frame clones only, minus some. The sample holds some 38,000 clones, under 90% seen once. The sequenced sample consisted of CD8+ T cells sorted from blood. The receptor source for this set is a man aged 40-49 years in good health.

The rearrangement links TRBV4-1 to TRBJ1-3; no clear D. Trimming removed 0 bases at V and 2 bases at J, with 8 bases between. Looked up from germline, CDR1 is MGHRA and CDR2 is YSYEKL. The CDR3 totals 15 residues. CDR3 amino acids: CASSQEGRTGNTIYF. DNA of the CDR3: TGCGCCAGCAGCCAAGAGGGCAGGACTGGAAACACCATATATTTT.

The J gene is TRBJ2-7, the V gene TRBV5-1; 9 bases are a match to TRBD1. This CDR3 contains 15 residues. V shed 4 bases and J 3 bases; nucleotides not matched to a gene: 8. From germline, CDR1 is SGHRS and CDR2 YFSETQ. The CDR3 reads CASSLSGTGNYEQYF. The CDR3 nucleotides are TGCGCCAGCAGCCTCTCCGGGACAGGGAACTACGAGCAGTACTTC.

The chain links TRBV7-8 to TRBJ1-3; 9 bases are shared with TRBD1. CDR3 length: 14 residues. CDR1 is SGHVS, CDR2 FQNEAQ, per germline. V was pared by 5 bases and J by 7 bases, with 6 bases of the junction left unmatched. In DNA form, the CDR3 reads TGTGCCAGCAGCCTAGGGACAGGGAGTAACACCATATATTTT. The encoded protein is CASSLGTGSNTIYF. The whole variable domain, remainder taken from reference TRBV7-8 and TRBJ1-3, is GAGVSQSPRYKVAKRGQDVALRCDPISGHVSLFWYQQALGQGPEFLTYFQNEAQLDKSGLPSDRFFAERPEGSVSTLKIQRTQQEDSAVYLCASSLGTGSNTIYFGEGSWLTVV.

This chain joins TRBV5-6 and TRBJ2-1, with D maybe TRBD1 (6 bases). The germline V gene has CDR1 SGHDT and CDR2 YYEEEE. The CDR3 sequence is 16 residues long. V was shortened by 5 bases and J by 4 bases, with 19 bases between the two germline ends. The CDR3 DNA reads TGTGCCAGCAGGGGTGAGGGACACCCAGGATACAATGAGCAGTTCTTC. Translating it yields CASRGEGHPGYNEQFF.

The V gene is TRBV4-1, the J gene TRBJ2-7, with a weak D call TRBD1 (6 bases). This CDR3 is 16 amino acids long. Germline CDR1 MGHRA, CDR2 YSYEKL. Trimming pared 3 bases from V and 2 bases from J, leaving 17 bases between. In DNA form, the CDR3 reads TGCGCCAGCAGCCATGTACTCCGGGACACGCCCTACGAGCAGTACTTC. Protein: CASSHVLRDTPYEQYF.

The chain is built from TRBV27 and TRBJ2-2; 8 nucleotides agree with TRBD1. The CDR3 length is 16 residues. CDR1 MNHEY and CDR2 SMNVEV come from the germline V gene (reference sequence). J was trimmed by 8 bases and V by 2 bases; bases with no gene match: 10. CDR3 coding DNA: TGTGCCAGCAGTTTAGGGACAGGAGGGTATGGTGGGGAGCTGTTTTTT. Its translation: CASSLGTGGYGGELFF.

The V gene is TRBV6-1, the J gene TRBJ2-7, with a tentative D call TRBD1 (6 bases). V lost 0 bases and J 2 bases, leaving 11 bases between the germline ends. The CDR3 length is 15 residues. Germline-derived CDR1 and CDR2 are MNHNS and SASEGT. The CDR3, as DNA: TGTGCCAGCAGTGAAGCGCCGGACAGTACCTACGAGCAGTACTTC. Translating it yields CASSEAPDSTYEQYF.

The chain has TRBV7-2 and TRBJ2-6; perhaps TRBD1 as D (6 bases). Trimming removed 1 base at V and 0 bases at J, with 10 bases between. Germline CDR1 and CDR2: SGHTA and FQGNSA. The CDR3 runs 17 residues. In nucleotides, the CDR3 is TGTGCCAGCAGCTTAGGACAGGTTAACTCTGGGGCCAACGTCCTGACTTTC. Protein sequence: CASSLGQVNSGANVLTF.

V gene TRBV6-5 combines with J gene TRBJ2-2; maybe TRBD2 (6 bases). CDR3 length: 16 residues. The V and J ends lost 3 bases and 4 bases respectively, with 15 bases between them. From germline, CDR1 is MNHEY and CDR2 SVGAGI. The CDR3 region has the DNA TGTGCCAGCAGTTATGATAGCGGAGCTCTCACCGGGGAGCTGTTTTTT. Amino acids: CASSYDSGALTGELFF.

The V call is TRBV5-5, the J call TRBJ2-7, with 7 bases matching TRBD1. V was clipped by 0 bases and J by 3 bases; unmatched bases: 6. The CDR3 loop spans 15 amino acids. Germline CDR1 SGHKS, CDR2 YYEKEE (reference sequence). Here the CDR3 DNA reads TGTGCCAGCAGCTTGGTGGGGACAGCCTTCTACGAGCAGTACTTC. It codes for CASSLVGTAFYEQYF.

This sequence joins TRBV28 and TRBJ2-7; 12 nucleotides line up with TRBD2. With 10 bases clipped from V and 4 bases from J, the junction kept 8 bases outside the gene matches. The CDR3 is 14 residues long. From germline, CDR1 is MDHEN and CDR2 SYDVKM. Written as DNA, the CDR3 is TGTGCCACCTCTACTAGCGGGAGGTGGTACGAGCAGTACTTC. Its translation: CATSTSGRWYEQYF.

The genes are TRBV4-1 and TRBJ2-1, with no clear D. This CDR3 has 18 residues. V gave up 0 bases and J gave up 0 bases, with 15 bases separating them. CDR1 and CDR2 from the germline V gene are MGHRA and YSYEKL. CDR3 bases: TGCGCCAGCAGCCAAGATAAAGGGCTAGTCAGCTCCTACAATGAGCAGTTCTTC. This sequence encodes CASSQDKGLVSSYNEQFF.

This chain joins TRBV29-1 and TRBJ2-7; D remains ambiguous. The CDR3 loop spans 12 amino acids. The germline V and J ends were trimmed by 0 bases and 3 bases, with 6 bases remaining between them. Looked up from germline, CDR1 is SQVTM and CDR2 is ANQGSEA. CDR3 sequence: CSVEEKDYEQYF. The CDR3 nucleotides read TGCAGCGTTGAAGAGAAGGACTACGAGCAGTACTTC.

The chain couples TRBV15 to TRBJ1-5; tentative D call: TRBD1 (6 bases). The ends were cut back, 5 bases at V and 2 bases at J, with 13 bases in the middle. The germline V gene encodes CDR1 LNHNV and CDR2 YYDKDF (reference sequence). The CDR3 runs to 15 residues. CDR3 nucleotides: TGTGCCACCAGCGGAACAGGGTCGGGCAATCAGCCCCAGCATTTT. The encoded protein is CATSGTGSGNQPQHF.

CDR3 sequence: CASSPPGQSSYEQYF. In DNA, the CDR3 is TGTGCCAGCAGCCCGCCCGGACAGAGCTCCTACGAGCAGTACTTC. This chain links TRBV7-2 with TRBJ2-7; D might be TRBD1 (6 bases). CDR1 and CDR2 (germline): SGHTA, FQGNSA. The CDR3 totals 15 residues. V was clipped by 5 bases and J by 0 bases, with 14 bases between them.

The rearrangement links TRBV7-2 to TRBJ2-5; 8 bases agree with TRBD1. Germline V lookup: CDR1 SGHTA, CDR2 FQGNSA. This CDR3 spans 18 amino acids. V lost 5 bases, J lost 1 base, and 15 bases stayed unmatched. Here the CDR3 reads CASSRPGQERTIQETQYF. The CDR3 DNA reads TGTGCCAGCAGCCGTCCGGGACAGGAGCGAACGATCCAAGAGACCCAGTACTTC.

The CDR3 here is CASSYHGSSYEQYF. The CDR3, as DNA: TGCGCCAGCAGCTATCACGGGAGCTCCTACGAGCAGTACTTC. The chain has TRBV4-1 and TRBJ2-7; weak D call: TRBD2 (6 bases). This CDR3 comprises 14 residues. With 5 bases removed from V and 0 bases from J, the gap between germline ends came to 11 bases. Germline CDR1 reads MGHRA; CDR2 reads YSYEKL.

This rearrangement joins TRBV29-1 to TRBJ2-1; tentative D call: TRBD2 (5 bases). V gave up 7 bases and J gave up 0 bases, with 10 bases separating them. Germline CDR1 reads SQVTM; CDR2 reads ANQGSEA. The CDR3 contains 13 residues. DNA for the CDR3: TGCAGCGCGGCTACTAGCTCCTACAATGAGCAGTTCTTC. Protein sequence: CSAATSSYNEQFF.

Only one count was recorded for this clone. The gene calls are TRBV7-6 and TRBJ2-6; D ambiguous. Germline V lookup: CDR1 SGHVS, CDR2 FNYEAQ. V was cut by 5 bases and J by 0 bases, with 11 bases left in between. This CDR3 spans 16 amino acids. CDR3 loop: CASSPTEFSGANVLTF. The CDR3 DNA sequence: TGTGCCAGCAGCCCCACCGAATTCTCTGGGGCCAACGTCCTGACTTTC.

The V call is TRBV4-3, the J call TRBJ2-1; a weak D match, TRBD1 (6 bases). CDR1 is LGHNA, CDR2 YSLEER, per germline. Trimming shortened V by 0 bases and J by 4 bases, and 7 bases separated the two germline ends. The CDR3 consists of 14 residues. CDR3 sequence: CASSQDTGYNEQFF. The CDR3, as DNA: TGCGCCAGCAGCCAAGATACAGGGTACAATGAGCAGTTCTTC.

This rearrangement joins TRBV9 to TRBJ2-7; D may be TRBD1 (5 bases). This CDR3 spans 15 amino acids. Trimming pared 0 bases from V and 5 bases from J, leaving 15 bases between. Germline CDR1 is SGDLS and CDR2 is YYNGEE. Written as DNA, the CDR3 is TGTGCCAGCAGCGTAGCCCGGACATCCCCCGACGAGCAGTACTTC. The encoded protein is CASSVARTSPDEQYF.

This chain links TRBV21-1 with TRBJ2-1. TRBV21-1 is tagged as a pseudogene. This CDR3 is built from 11 residues. CDR3 amino acids: CASSKEGEQFF. In DNA, the CDR3 is TGTGCCAGCAGCAAAGAAGGTGAGCAGTTCTTC.

In this sample, this clone turned up a few times. The genes are TRBV30 and TRBJ1-2; TRBD1 is a possible D gene (6 bases). Germline loops: CDR1 GTSNPN, CDR2 SVGIG (reference sequence). The CDR3 totals 12 residues. The germline V and J ends were trimmed by 3 bases and 8 bases, with 13 bases remaining between them. DNA for the CDR3: TGTGCCTGGAGATATCAGGGGCAAGGCTACACCTTC. Its translation is CAWRYQGQGYTF. The full variable domain, with the rest looked up from reference TRBV30 and TRBJ1-2, is SQTIHQWPATLVQPVGSPLSLECTVEGTSNPNLYWYRQAAGRGLQLLFYSVGIGQISSEVPQNLSASRPQDRQFILSSKKLLLSDSGFYLCAWRYQGQGYTFGSGTRLTVV.

This clone was observed a single time. The chain uses TRBV11-2 and TRBJ1-2, with TRBD1 matching over 9 bases. Germline CDR1 SGHAT, CDR2 FQNNGV. CDR3 length: 15 residues. Trimming cost V 5 bases and J 4 bases; bases outside gene matches: 8. CDR3 sequence (DNA): TGTGCCAGCAGCATCCCCGGGACAGGGATCTATGGCTACACCTTC. Translating it yields CASSIPGTGIYGYTF.

This rearrangement joins TRBV4-1 to TRBJ2-7; 11 bases fit TRBD2. With 3 bases clipped from V and 2 bases from J, the junction kept 9 bases outside the gene matches. The CDR3 loop spans 17 amino acids. Germline V gene lookup returns CDR1 MGHRA and CDR2 YSYEKL. The CDR3 DNA reads TGCGCCAGCAGCCACGAGACCGGGACTAGCGGAGCCTACGAGCAGTACTTC. This translates into CASSHETGTSGAYEQYF.